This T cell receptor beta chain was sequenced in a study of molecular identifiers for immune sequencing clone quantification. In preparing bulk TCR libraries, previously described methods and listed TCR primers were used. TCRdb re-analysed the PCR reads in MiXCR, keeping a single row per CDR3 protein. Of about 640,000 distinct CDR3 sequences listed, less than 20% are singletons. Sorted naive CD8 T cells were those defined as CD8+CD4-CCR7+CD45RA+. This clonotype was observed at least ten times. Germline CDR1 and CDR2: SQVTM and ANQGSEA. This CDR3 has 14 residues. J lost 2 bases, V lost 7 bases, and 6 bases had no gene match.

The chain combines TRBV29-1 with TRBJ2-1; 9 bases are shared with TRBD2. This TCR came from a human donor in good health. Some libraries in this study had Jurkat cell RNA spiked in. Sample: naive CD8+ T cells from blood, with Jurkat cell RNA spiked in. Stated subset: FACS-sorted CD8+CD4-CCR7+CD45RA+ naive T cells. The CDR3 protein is CSGLAGLAYNEQFF. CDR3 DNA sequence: TGCAGCGGGCTAGCGGGACTAGCCTACAATGAGCAGTTCTTC.